The rows below give T cell receptor beta chains drawn from one sample of a study of blood T cell repertoires in COVID-19. Here immunoSEQ multiplex PCR was the method, and the copy in TCRdb shows in-frame clones only, minus some. The table includes about 71,000 clones, approximately 88% detected once. Specimen: peripheral blood. The source is a human donor in a cohort sampled during active COVID-19. Both conserved end residues are part of each CDR3. The D gene is left open where the match is weak. Clone size is shown for a subset of rows, as once, few, many or a class of expanded clone.

NA	TRBV3-1/TRBV3-2	NA	TRBJ1-5	CASSQKGNQPQHF	TGTGCCAGCAGCCAGAAGGGGAATCAGCCCCAGCATTTT
TRBD2	TRBV27	NA	TRBJ2-7	CASGRLASYEQYF	TGTGCCAGCGGGCGACTAGCCTCCTACGAGCAGTACTTC
TRBD2	TRBV6-5	NA	TRBJ2-7	CASSYRLAGGGEQYF	TGTGCCAGCAGTTACAGACTAGCGGGAGGCGGGGAGCAGTACTTC
NA	TRBV19	once	TRBJ1-6	CASSGESYSPLHF	TGTGCCAGTAGTGGGGAGTCATACTCACCCCTCCACTTT
TRBD2	TRBV7-9	NA	TRBJ2-3	CASSILAGGTDTQYF	TGTGCCAGCAGTATCTTAGCGGGAGGCACAGATACGCAGTATTTT
NA	TRBV20-1	once	TRBJ1-2	CSARDPWAGHF	TGCAGTGCTAGAGATCCCTGGGCAGGGCACTTC
NA	TRBV2	NA	TRBJ1-2	CASKAVRGYTF	TGTGCCAGCAAGGCGGTCCGTGGCTACACCTTC
NA	TRBV14	NA	TRBJ1-6	CASSQAYVSPNSPLHF	TGTGCCAGCAGCCAAGCCTATGTGAGTCCTAATTCACCCCTCCACTTT
NA	TRBV4-2	NA	TRBJ2-1	CASSQGGAGYNEQFF	TGTGCCAGCAGCCAAGGGGGCGCGGGATACAATGAGCAGTTCTTC
TRBD1	TRBV27	NA	TRBJ2-7	CASSIGQGKNEQYF	TGTGCCAGCAGTATAGGACAGGGAAAGAACGAGCAGTACTTC
TRBD1	TRBV29-1	NA	TRBJ1-1	CSGRTGRNTEAFF	TGCAGCGGAAGGACAGGGAGGAACACTGAAGCTTTCTTT
NA	TRBV9	NA	TRBJ1-2	CASSVGGQSYTF	TGTGCCAGCAGCGTAGGAGGGCAGAGCTACACCTTC
NA	TRBV10-1	NA	TRBJ1-4	CASSESSRSNEKLFF	TGCGCCAGCAGTGAGTCCTCCAGGTCTAATGAAAAACTGTTTTTT
NA	TRBV6-1	NA	TRBJ1-6	CASSEARDSSPLHF	TGTGCCAGCAGTGAAGCTAGAGACAGTTCACCCCTCCACTTT
NA	TRBV5-1	NA	TRBJ1-1	CASSLAPGNTEAFF	TGCGCCAGCAGCTTAGCCCCAGGGAACACTGAAGCTTTCTTT
TRBD1	TRBV19	once	TRBJ1-5	CASSKLHGTGGYSNQPQHF	TGTGCCAGTAGTAAACTGCACGGGACAGGGGGATATAGCAATCAGCCCCAGCATTTT
NA	TRBV7-9	NA	TRBJ2-3	CASSPRVRGSTDTQYF	TGTGCCAGCAGCCCCCGGGTGCGGGGTAGCACAGATACGCAGTATTTT
NA	TRBV28	NA	TRBJ2-1	CASSPGGEQFF	TGTGCCAGCAGTCCCGGGGGTGAGCAGTTCTTC
NA	TRBV7-9	NA	TRBJ1-2	CASSLAPGGVAGYTF	TGTGCCAGCAGCTTAGCTCCGGGGGGCGTGGCTGGCTACACCTTC
TRBD2	TRBV7-2	NA	TRBJ2-2	CASSSQTSIHTGELFF	TGTGCCAGCAGCTCCCAGACTAGCATTCACACCGGGGAGCTGTTTTTT
TRBD1	TRBV7-9	NA	TRBJ2-7	CASHPMDGQGIPYEQYF	TGTGCCAGCCACCCAATGGATGGACAGGGGATACCCTACGAGCAGTACTTC
TRBD1	TRBV7-9	NA	TRBJ1-4	CASSLRDRLNEKLFF	TGTGCCAGCAGCTTACGGGACAGGCTAAATGAAAAACTGTTTTTT
NA	TRBV11-2	NA	TRBJ2-7	CASGRDWSTYEQYF	TGTGCCAGCGGCAGAGACTGGTCCACCTACGAGCAGTACTTC
NA	TRBV9	NA	TRBJ2-5	CASSEERGETQYF	TGTGCCAGCAGCGAAGAACGGGGGGAGACCCAGTACTTC
NA	TRBV18	NA	TRBJ2-3	CASSPPSGGAGALTDTQYF	TGTGCCAGCTCACCACCGTCGGGCGGGGCGGGGGCCCTTACTGATACGCAGTATTTT
NA	TRBV6-2/TRBV6-3	NA	TRBJ2-1	CASSYALNNEQFF	TGTGCCAGCAGTTACGCACTGAACAATGAGCAGTTCTTC
TRBD1	TRBV5-1	NA	TRBJ2-2	CASRKRQGDGELFF	TGCGCCAGCAGGAAAAGACAGGGTGATGGGGAGCTGTTTTTT
TRBD1	TRBV28	once	TRBJ2-7	CASRAGQGVHEQYF	TGTGCCAGCAGGGCCGGACAGGGCGTCCACGAGCAGTACTTC
NA	TRBV12-3/TRBV12-4	NA	TRBJ2-3	CASSLILDTQYF	TGTGCCAGCAGTTTAATTCTCGATACGCAGTATTTT
TRBD1	TRBV5-1	NA	TRBJ2-1	CASSRGQGKSSYNEQFF	TGCGCCAGCAGCAGGGGACAGGGAAAAAGCTCCTACAATGAGCAGTTCTTC
TRBD1	TRBV6-5	NA	TRBJ2-7	CASSTPGQGSYEQYF	TGTGCCAGCAGTACCCCGGGACAGGGGTCCTACGAGCAGTACTTC
NA	TRBV6-5	NA	TRBJ1-5	CASRVRGSNQPQHF	TGTGCCAGCAGAGTTCGGGGTAGCAATCAGCCCCAGCATTTT
NA	TRBV9	NA	TRBJ2-6	CASSVAPGAGANVLTF	TGTGCCAGCAGCGTAGCTCCGGGGGCTGGGGCCAACGTCCTGACTTTC
NA	TRBV4-1	NA	TRBJ1-1	CASSQYSVGLTEAFF	TGCGCCAGCAGCCAATATTCTGTGGGCTTAACTGAAGCTTTCTTT
NA	TRBV7-2	NA	TRBJ2-7	CASSSFQGGLPSF	TGTGCCAGCAGCTCGTTTCAGGGGGGCCTCCCATCTTTC
TRBD1	TRBV6-5	NA	TRBJ1-2	CASSFFGRGLRGYTF	TGTGCCAGCAGTTTCTTCGGCAGGGGGCTACGGGGCTACACCTTC
NA	TRBV28	NA	TRBJ1-1	CASSLWDSLNTEAFF	TGTGCCAGCAGTTTATGGGACAGTTTGAACACTGAAGCTTTCTTT
NA	TRBV5-1	NA	TRBJ1-4	CASSLDGDKRANEKLFF	TGCGCCAGCAGCTTGGATGGGGACAAGCGCGCTAATGAAAAACTGTTTTTT
NA	TRBV18	NA	TRBJ1-5	CASSPNALNNQPQHF	TGTGCCAGCTCACCAAACGCACTAAACAATCAGCCCCAGCATTTT
NA	TRBV4-3	few	TRBJ1-2	CASSQDQGIIYGYTF	TGCGCCAGCAGCCAAGATCAGGGAATCATCTATGGCTACACCTTC
TRBD2	TRBV18	NA	TRBJ2-1	CASSPPAGGYEQFF	TGTGCCAGCTCACCACCTGCGGGGGGGTATGAGCAGTTCTTC
TRBD1	TRBV5-1	NA	TRBJ2-1	CASSPYRQGLSNEQFF	TGCGCCAGCAGCCCCTACCGACAGGGGCTTAGCAATGAGCAGTTCTTC
NA	TRBV27	once	TRBJ2-3	CASRQGNTQYF	TGTGCCAGCAGACAGGGAAATACGCAGTATTTT
TRBD1	TRBV12-3/TRBV12-4	NA	TRBJ1-2	CASSLDRGHGYTF	TGTGCCAGCAGTTTGGACAGGGGCCATGGCTACACCTTC
TRBD2	TRBV5-1	NA	TRBJ2-2	CASSPLAGPYTGELFF	TGCGCCAGCAGCCCCCTAGCGGGGCCCTACACCGGGGAGCTGTTTTTT
NA	TRBV5-1	NA	TRBJ2-7	CASSLGREAPYEQYF	TGCGCCAGCAGCTTGGGCCGGGAAGCCCCCTACGAGCAGTACTTC
TRBD1	TRBV28	NA	TRBJ2-4	CASGDRALVQYF	TGTGCCAGCGGGGACAGAGCTCTAGTTCAGTACTTC
TRBD2	TRBV25-1	NA	TRBJ2-1	CASSEYRAGGHHEQFF	TGTGCCAGCAGTGAATATCGGGCGGGAGGGCACCATGAGCAGTTCTTC
TRBD1	TRBV5-5	NA	TRBJ1-2	CASSWSHRGDYGYTF	TGTGCCAGCAGCTGGAGCCACAGGGGAGACTATGGCTACACCTTC
TRBD1	TRBV28	NA	TRBJ1-2	CASSLTGTGGDFGYTF	TGTGCCAGCAGTTTAACCGGGACAGGGGGCGATTTTGGCTACACCTTC
NA	TRBV5-1	NA	TRBJ2-7	CASSLALQYNEQYF	TGCGCCAGCAGCTTGGCCCTTCAGTACAACGAGCAGTACTTC
TRBD1	TRBV5-6	NA	TRBJ2-5	CASSHPLDRVIEGAQYF	TGTGCCAGCAGCCACCCACTGGACAGGGTAATTGAGGGGGCCCAGTACTTC
NA	TRBV24-1	NA	TRBJ2-3	CATSDTGVGTDTQYF	TGTGCCACCAGTGATACGGGGGTGGGCACAGATACGCAGTATTTT
TRBD1	TRBV18	NA	TRBJ1-1	CASSQTGGGGTEAFF	TGTGCCAGCTCCCAGACAGGGGGTGGGGGCACTGAAGCTTTCTTT
TRBD1	TRBV10-1	NA	TRBJ1-1	CASRTGENTEAFF	TGCGCCAGCCGGACAGGGGAGAACACTGAAGCTTTCTTT